This T cell receptor beta chain appears in the sequencing data of a study of shared clonotypes between healthy human individuals. As for the study in general: The donors, two women and a few men, were aged 18 to 49. Researchers assigned three CD4 naive, three CD4 memory, two CD8 naive and one CD8 memory plate to each donor. Study-wide points: In contrast to clonotypes shared by all four donors, non-shared clonotypes had lower generation probabilities.

Clones were sequenced by immunoSEQ multiplex PCR, and TCRdb holds only the in-frame ones, with some missing. Of a few million clones listed, 85% to 95% are singletons. Germline CDR1 and CDR2: SNHLY and FYNNEI. After removal of 1 base from V and 5 bases from J, the junction contained 16 bases not matched to a gene. This CDR3 spans 19 amino acids. CD4+ cells underwent separation, giving CD45RA+ naive and CD45RA-negative memory subsets. Comments on this clone: Its specificity is not known.

The material sequenced was naive CD4+ T cells from PBMCs. As to subset: CD45RA+ positively selected. The receptor was isolated from a man aged 18 to 29 in good health. Some clones in this sample may be carry-over from other donors' samples. The rearrangement uses TRBV2 and TRBJ2-7, with 11 bases identical to TRBD1. Here the CDR3 DNA reads TGTGCCAGCAGTGAAGAATTATTCCAATGGGGACAGGGGGACCACGAGCAGTACTTC. Translating it yields CASSEELFQWGQGDHEQYF.